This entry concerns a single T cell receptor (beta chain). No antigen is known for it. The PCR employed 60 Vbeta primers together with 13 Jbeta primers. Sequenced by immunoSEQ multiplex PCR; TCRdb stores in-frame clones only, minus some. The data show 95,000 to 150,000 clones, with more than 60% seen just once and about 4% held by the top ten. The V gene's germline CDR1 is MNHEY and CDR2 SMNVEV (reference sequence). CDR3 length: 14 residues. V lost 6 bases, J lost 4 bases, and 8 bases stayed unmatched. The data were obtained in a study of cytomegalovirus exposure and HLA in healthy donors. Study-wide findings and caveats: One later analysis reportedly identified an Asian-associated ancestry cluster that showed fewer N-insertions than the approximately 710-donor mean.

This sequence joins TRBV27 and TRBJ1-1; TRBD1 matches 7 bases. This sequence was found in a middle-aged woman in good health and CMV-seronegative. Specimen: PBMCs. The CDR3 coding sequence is TGTGCCAGCAGGCCGCCGACAGGGACCACTGAAGCTTTCTTT. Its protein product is CASRPPTGTTEAFF.